These T cell receptor beta chains were read from a single sample in a study of T-cell reconstitution after alpha-beta-depleted transplantation in children. TCRdb recomputed calls from the PCR reads with MiXCR, one row per CDR3 protein. Of 450,000 to 600,000 distinct CDR3 sequences listed, 10% to 15% are singletons. The source was PBMCs, mostly from graft donor cells, collected 360 days after TCRalphabeta/CD19-depleted stem cell transplant. The receptors were sampled from a male patient aged 10-17 years who had a stem cell transplant for acute myeloid leukemia, so the T cells may come from the graft donor. Both conserved end residues are part of each CDR3. A D gene is named only where the DNA matches it firmly. Part of the rows lack a size; the others show once, few, many or a class for expanded clones.

>.|TRBV5-1|TRBJ1-1|TRBD1
CASSLGTDRLSNTEAFF
TGCGCCAGCAGCTTGGGGACGGACAGGCTCTCGAACACTGAAGCTTTCTTT
>few|TRBV9|TRBJ2-1|TRBD2
CASSVGTSVNEQFF
TGTGCCAGCAGCGTAGGGACTAGCGTAAATGAGCAGTTCTTC
>.|TRBV28|TRBJ2-2|.
CASSPGRHVYTGELFF
TGTGCCAGCAGTCCGGGGCGCCACGTGTACACCGGGGAGCTGTTTTTT
>.|TRBV9|TRBJ2-7|TRBD2
CASSAGTSGTRRDEQYF
TGTGCCAGCAGCGCCGGGACTAGCGGAACCCGAAGGGACGAGCAGTACTTC
>.|TRBV5-1|TRBJ2-5|.
CASSDRVRLGFGQETQYF
TGCGCCAGCAGCGACCGTGTCAGACTAGGGTTTGGGCAAGAGACCCAGTACTTC
>.|TRBV29-1|TRBJ2-5|.
CSVNRVETQYF
TGCAGCGTTAACAGGGTGGAGACCCAGTACTTC
>few|TRBV5-6|TRBJ2-7|.
CASSWTDYEQYF
TGTGCCAGCAGCTGGACTGATTACGAGCAGTACTTC
>.|TRBV20-1|TRBJ2-7|.
CSGPASPTKAYEQYF
TGCAGTGGCCCCGCAAGTCCAACGAAGGCCTACGAGCAGTACTTC
>.|TRBV20-1|TRBJ1-6|.
CSALITGTLHF
TGCAGTGCCCTGATAACAGGGACCCTCCACTTT
>many|TRBV12-3/TRBV12-4|TRBJ2-1|TRBD2
CASSLRLAGPWDNEQFF
TGTGCCAGCAGCCTCAGACTAGCGGGCCCCTGGGACAATGAGCAGTTCTTC
>few|TRBV27|TRBJ2-2|.
CASSPRLAGAFVLFF
TGTGCCAGCAGTCCCCGACTGGCGGGGGCGTTTGTGCTGTTTTTT
>.|TRBV7-2|TRBJ2-1|.
CASSLLASSSYNEQFF
TGTGCCAGCAGCTTGCTAGCCTCAAGCTCCTACAATGAGCAGTTCTTC
>many|TRBV7-9|TRBJ1-1|.
CASSSPGRLNTEAFF
TGTGCCAGCAGCTCACCGGGACGGTTGAACACTGAAGCTTTCTTT